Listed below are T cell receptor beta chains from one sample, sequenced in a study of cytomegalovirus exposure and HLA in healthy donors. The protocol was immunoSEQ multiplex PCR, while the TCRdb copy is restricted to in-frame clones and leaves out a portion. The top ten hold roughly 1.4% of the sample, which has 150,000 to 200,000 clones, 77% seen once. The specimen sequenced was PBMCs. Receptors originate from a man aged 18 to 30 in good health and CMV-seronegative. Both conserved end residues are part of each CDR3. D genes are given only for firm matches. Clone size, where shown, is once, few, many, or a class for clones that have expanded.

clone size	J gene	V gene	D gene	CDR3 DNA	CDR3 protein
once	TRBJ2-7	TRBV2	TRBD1	TGTGCCAGCAGCTCGGACAGGGGGTTGTTCGAGCAGTACTTC	CASSSDRGLFEQYF
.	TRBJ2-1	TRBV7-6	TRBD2	TGTGCCAGCAGCTTAGGGTTGAACGGGGGGGCCTATGAGCAGTTCTTC	CASSLGLNGGAYEQFF
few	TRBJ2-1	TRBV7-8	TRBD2	TGTGCCAGCAGCCCGCCGCCTACCGGGAGGGAGGATGAGCAGTTCTTC	CASSPPPTGREDEQFF
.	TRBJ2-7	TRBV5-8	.	TGTGCCAGCAGCTTAGGGCGGGGACCCCAGGGCGAGCAGTACTTC	CASSLGRGPQGEQYF
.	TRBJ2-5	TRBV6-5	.	TGTGCCAGCAGTTACTCGAAGGTGTCGAGCGTGGAGACCCAGTACTTC	CASSYSKVSSVETQYF
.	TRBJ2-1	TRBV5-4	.	TGTGCCAGCAGCTTGGAACAGGGACCGAGCTCCTACAATGAGCAGTTCTTC	CASSLEQGPSSYNEQFF
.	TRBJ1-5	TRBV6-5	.	TGTGCCAGCAGTTACTCTTCCCAGGGCACCCCTCAGCCCCAGCATTTT	CASSYSSQGTPQPQHF
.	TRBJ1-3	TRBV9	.	TGTGCCAGCAGCGTCCACTACTCTGGAAACACCATATATTTT	CASSVHYSGNTIYF
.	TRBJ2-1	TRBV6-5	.	TGTGCCAGCGCCAAACAAAGCTCCTACAATGAGCAGTTCTTC	CASAKQSSYNEQFF
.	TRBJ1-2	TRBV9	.	TGTGCCAGCAGCCCAGATGGGGGCAGAGGTGGCTACACCTTC	CASSPDGGRGGYTF
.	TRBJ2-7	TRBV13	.	TGTGCCAGCAGGGTACAGGGTTCGACCTACGAGCAGTACTTC	CASRVQGSTYEQYF
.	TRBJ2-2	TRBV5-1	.	TGCGCCAGCAGCACCCCCGCAGGGTCGGACACCGGGGAGCTGTTTTTT	CASSTPAGSDTGELFF
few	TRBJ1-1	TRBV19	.	TGTGCCAGTAGTGACGGACAGCTTATCACTGAAGCTTTCTTT	CASSDGQLITEAFF
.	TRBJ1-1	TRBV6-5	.	TGTGCCAGCAGTTACTCGAGGGCCACTGAAGCTTTCTTT	CASSYSRATEAFF
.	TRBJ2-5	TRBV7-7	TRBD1	TGTGCTAGCAGCTTAGGGGGCAGGGAGACCCAGTACTTC	CASSLGGRETQYF
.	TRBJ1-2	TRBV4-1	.	TGCGCCAGCAGCCATCATTCGTTAGCGGAGACCTATGGCTACACCTTC	CASSHHSLAETYGYTF
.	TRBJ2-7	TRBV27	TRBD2	TGTGCCAGCAGTTTAACCCCTAGCGGGACCGCCTACGAGCAGTACTTC	CASSLTPSGTAYEQYF
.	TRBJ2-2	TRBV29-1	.	TGCAGCGTCCAGGGAACCGACACCGGGGAGCTGTTTTTT	CSVQGTDTGELFF
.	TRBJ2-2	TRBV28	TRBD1	TGTGCCAGCCGACAGGGGGCGTTCGGGGAGCTGTTTTTT	CASRQGAFGELFF
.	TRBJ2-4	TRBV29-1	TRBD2	TGCAGCGCCCCGGGACTAGCGGGAGTCTTTCAGTACTTC	CSAPGLAGVFQYF
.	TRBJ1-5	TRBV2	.	TGTGCCAGCAGAGACTATAGCAATCAGCCCCAGCATTTT	CASRDYSNQPQHF
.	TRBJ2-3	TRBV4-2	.	TGTGCCAGCAGCCAAGAGACCGGGGGACGTACGCAGTATTTT	CASSQETGGRTQYF
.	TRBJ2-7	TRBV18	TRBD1	TGTGCCAGCTCACGACCGGGACAGGGACCCTACGAGCAGTACTTC	CASSRPGQGPYEQYF
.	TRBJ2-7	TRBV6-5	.	TGTGCCAGCTTTCCTGGACAGCCAGGGGAGGAGCAGTACTTC	CASFPGQPGEEQYF
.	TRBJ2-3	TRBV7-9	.	TGTGCCAGCAGCTTGGGACAATTTAGCACAGATACGCAGTATTTT	CASSLGQFSTDTQYF